This T cell receptor (beta chain) was sequenced during a study of blood T cell repertoires in COVID-19. Turning to the study itself: The United States, Italy and Spain provided the acute and convalescent COVID-19 samples. PBMCs, B-cell-depleted T cells, or T cells were the source of the cDNA or gDNA that made up the material.

TCRdb keeps only in-frame clones here, not all; method: immunoSEQ multiplex PCR. The sample lists under 250,000 clones, roughly 91% occurring once. The CDR3 is 14 amino acids. Germline loops: CDR1 MNHNY, CDR2 SVGAGI (reference sequence). Losses at the gene ends were 5 bases for V and 5 bases for J; bases not matched to a gene: 5. Sequences were obtained from peripheral blood. The V call is TRBV6-6, the J call TRBJ1-5; 8 nucleotides match TRBD1. The receptor's source is a man aged 30 to 45 with COVID-19, enrolled during active disease. The CDR3 sequence is CASSRDRTYQPQHF. CDR3 sequence (DNA): TGTGCCAGCAGTCGGGACAGGACATATCAGCCCCAGCATTTT.